The 32 T cell receptor beta chains given below trace back to one sample, sequenced in a study of blood T cell repertoires in COVID-19. TCRdb's copy holds only in-frame clones and misses some; the assay was immunoSEQ multiplex PCR. This sample has some 130,000 clones; around 89% occur once, and the top ten carry 10%. Sequencing used peripheral blood. These receptor sequences come from a man in his fifties with acute or convalescent COVID-19.

V and J are TRBV9 and TRBJ1-3; D is unclear. Per the germline V gene, CDR1 is SGDLS and CDR2 is YYNGEE. Trimming pared 7 bases from V and 0 bases from J, leaving 8 bases between. The CDR3 loop spans 13 amino acids. The CDR3 DNA reads TGTGCCAGCGAGGGCAGCTCTGGAAACACCATATATTTT. It encodes CASEGSSGNTIYF. The full variable domain, rest sourced from reference TRBV9 and TRBJ1-3, is DSGVTQTPKHLITATGQRVTLRCSPRSGDLSVYWYQQSLDQGLQFLIQYYNGEERAKGNILERFSAQQFPDLHSELNLSSLELGDSALYFCASEGSSGNTIYFGEGSWLTVV.

The rearrangement links TRBV2 to TRBJ1-2, with a tentative D call TRBD1 (5 bases). V lost 6 bases, J lost 5 bases, and 19 bases lay in between. This CDR3 contains 15 residues. CDR1 is SNHLY and CDR2 is FYNNEI in the germline V gene. The CDR3 DNA reads TGTGCCAGCAGGTGGGAAAGGGGCGCAGAATATGGCTACACCTTC. This encodes CASRWERGAEYGYTF.

The chain couples TRBV18 to TRBJ1-1, with TRBD1 identical over 7 bases. The CDR3 is 15 residues long. V lost 4 bases, J lost 9 bases, and 14 bases stayed unmatched. Germline CDR1 reads KGHSH; CDR2 reads LQKENI. The CDR3 DNA follows: TGTGCCAGCTCACTTAATACAGGGGACGATTCACAAGCTTTCTTT. Its translation: CASSLNTGDDSQAFF. Full variable domain (missing parts from reference TRBV18 and TRBJ1-1): NAGVMQNPRHLVRRRGQEARLRCSPMKGHSHVYWYRQLPEEGLKFMVYLQKENIIDESGMPKERFSAEFPKEGPSILRIQQVVRGDSAAYFCASSLNTGDDSQAFFGQGTRLTVV.

The chain joins TRBV18 to TRBJ2-3; D is undetermined. The CDR3 is 16 residues long. Deletions cut 3 bases from V and 0 bases from J, with 13 bases between. The germline CDR1 and CDR2 sequences are KGHSH and LQKENI. The CDR3 region is CASSPLASSSTDTQYF. The CDR3 nucleotides are TGTGCCAGCTCACCGCTCGCGAGTAGTAGCACAGATACGCAGTATTTT.

This rearrangement joins TRBV2 to TRBJ2-1; 10 positions agree with TRBD2. The trim removed 6 bases at V and 4 bases at J, leaving 3 bases unmatched. The germline gives CDR1 SNHLY, CDR2 FYNNEI. This CDR3 has 14 amino acids. CDR3 DNA: TGTGCCAGCAGCCGGACTAGCGGTTACAATGAGCAGTTCTTC. Its protein is CASSRTSGYNEQFF. Looking up the rest from reference TRBV2 and TRBJ2-1 gives the full variable domain: EPEVTQTPSHQVTQMGQEVILRCVPISNHLYFYWYRQILGQKVEFLVSFYNNEISEKSEIFDDQFSVERPDGSNFTLKIRSTKLEDSAMYFCASSRTSGYNEQFFGPGTRLTVL.

This clone was found once. CDR3 sequence (DNA): TGTGCCAGCAGCCAAGCCAGACAGGGGCGCGTGTTCTTAAAGGGAGCTTTCTTT. Translation gives CASSQARQGRVFLKGAFF. The rearrangement links TRBV3-1 (or the pseudogene TRBV3-2) to TRBJ1-1; 8 positions agree with TRBD1. The CDR3 covers 18 residues. The germline V gene has CDR1 LGHDT and CDR2 YNNKEL (reference sequence). The V gene end was trimmed by 1 base and the J gene end by 10 bases; junction bases not matched to a gene: 20.

The sample holds one count of this clone. The rearrangement uses TRBV7-9 and TRBJ1-4, with D maybe TRBD1 (5 bases). CDR3 length: 16 amino acids. Germline CDR1 is SEHNR and CDR2 is FQNEAQ (reference sequence). V was clipped by 4 bases and J by 7 bases, with 19 bases between them. This CDR3 reads CASSSTRRGGSEKLFF. As DNA, the CDR3 is TGTGCCAGCAGCTCCACCAGGCGGGGCGGGAGTGAAAAACTGTTTTTT.

The chain couples TRBV24-1 to TRBJ2-3, with 10 bases aligning to TRBD1. V shed 6 bases, J shed 4 bases, and the junction held 6 bases outside the gene matches. The germline CDR1 and CDR2 sequences are KGHDR and SFDVKD. The length of the CDR3 is 15 residues. CDR3 sequence reads: CATSTGQGGSDTQYF. CDR3 DNA: TGTGCCACCAGTACCGGACAGGGGGGATCAGATACGCAGTATTTT.

In DNA form, the CDR3 reads TGTGCCAGCGGGGTAGGAGCGGGAGGGCCAGGGGAGCAGTTCTTC. As protein: CASGVGAGGPGEQFF. This chain links TRBV6-5 with TRBJ2-1; 10 positions agree with TRBD2. CDR3 size: 15 residues. Germline V gene sequence: CDR1 MNHEY, CDR2 SVGAGI. The V gene end was trimmed by 8 bases and the J gene end by 10 bases; junction bases not matched to a gene: 14.

This chain links TRBV5-1 with TRBJ2-2; 13 positions match TRBD2. Per the germline V gene, CDR1 is SGHRS and CDR2 is YFSETQ. Losses at the gene ends were 4 bases for V and 6 bases for J; bases not matched to a gene: 6. This CDR3 is built from 16 residues. The CDR3 reads CASSNGLAGVSGELFF. The CDR3 DNA follows: TGCGCCAGCAGCAACGGACTAGCGGGAGTCTCCGGGGAGCTGTTTTTT.

This rearrangement joins TRBV5-1 to TRBJ2-7; D is perhaps TRBD2 (5 bases). The CDR3 sequence is 13 residues long. Germline CDR1 is SGHRS and CDR2 is YFSETQ. Trimming cost V 1 base and J 4 bases, with 9 bases left between them. The CDR3 DNA reads as TGCGCCAGCAGCTTGATGGGAGTATACGAGCAGTACTTC. It translates to CASSLMGVYEQYF.

This clone was found once. The V gene is TRBV7-2, the J gene TRBJ2-7, with D perhaps matching TRBD1 (6 bases). The V gene lost 4 bases and the J gene lost 5 bases, with 15 bases spanning the gap. This CDR3 spans 14 amino acids. Germline values: CDR1 SGHTA, CDR2 FQGNSA. In DNA, the CDR3 is TGTGCCAGCAGCTCGTTCTTCCGGGACAACGAGCAGTACTTC. This sequence encodes CASSSFFRDNEQYF.

This chain connects TRBV19 to TRBJ1-2; D gene ambiguous. The CDR3 covers 13 residues. The V gene lost 1 base and the J gene lost 8 bases, with 11 bases spanning the gap. CDR1 and CDR2 (germline): LNHDA, SQIVND (reference sequence). CDR3 in DNA: TGTGCCAGTAGTATAGTGTCTTATAGCGGCTACACCTTC. Its protein product is CASSIVSYSGYTF.

V usage is TRBV28 and J usage is TRBJ1-1, with D maybe TRBD1 (6 bases). Germline V gene sequence: CDR1 MDHEN, CDR2 SYDVKM. This CDR3 has 15 amino acids. V was clipped by 2 bases and J by 1 base, with 11 bases between them. The CDR3 protein is CASSLGGGRNTEAFF. DNA for the CDR3: TGTGCCAGCAGTTTAGGTGGGGGCAGGAACACTGAAGCTTTCTTT.

The rearrangement links TRBV5-4 to TRBJ1-1; D gene uncertain. The CDR3 covers 15 residues. V shed 0 bases and J shed 6 bases, with 15 bases lying between them. CDR1 and CDR2 from the germline V gene are SGHNT and YYREEE (reference sequence). The CDR3 sequence is CASSLDRGSWSEAFF. The DNA for the CDR3 is TGTGCCAGCAGCTTGGATCGGGGTTCGTGGTCTGAAGCTTTCTTT.

The rearrangement joins TRBV28 to TRBJ2-7; tentative D call: TRBD2 (5 bases). The CDR3 is 15 amino acids. The V end was cut by 5 bases, the J end by 7 bases, with 21 bases between. Germline V gene lookup returns CDR1 MDHEN and CDR2 SYDVKM. CDR3 in DNA: TGTGCCAGCAGTCCCCCGGAGCTCCGGTCGGGAGAGCAGTACTTC. It codes for CASSPPELRSGEQYF. Filled out from reference TRBV28 and TRBJ2-7, the complete variable domain reads DVKVTQSSRYLVKRTGEKVFLECVQDMDHENMFWYRQDPGLGLRLIYFSYDVKMKEKGDIPEGYSVSREKKERFSLILESASTNQTSMYLCASSPPELRSGEQYFGPGTRLTVT.

Here the CDR3 DNA reads TGTGCCACCCAACAGGGGGCGATGGGCAATCAGCCCCAGCATTTT. This sequence encodes CATQQGAMGNQPQHF. This chain joins TRBV5-4 and TRBJ1-5; TRBD1 matches at 9 bases. The CDR3 has 15 amino acids. J lost 2 bases, V lost 9 bases, and 9 bases had no gene match. The V gene's germline CDR1 is SGHNT and CDR2 YYREEE (reference sequence).

V is TRBV14 and J is TRBJ1-1; D perhaps matches TRBD1 (5 bases). V lost 1 base, J lost 12 bases, and 15 bases lay in between. CDR1 is SGHDN and CDR2 is FVKESK in the germline V gene. This CDR3 spans 13 amino acids. In DNA, the CDR3 is TGTGCCAGCAGCCAAGTCACCTCGGGGACTCCTTTCTTT. Amino acids: CASSQVTSGTPFF.

This chain connects TRBV21-1 to TRBJ1-2. TRBV21-1 is reported as a pseudogene. The CDR3 totals 17 residues. CDR3 sequence (DNA): TGTGCCAGCAGCTTCCACGTGGGGGGGTTCAACCTCTATGGCTACACCTTC. It translates to CASSFHVGGFNLYGYTF.

This clone was counted once. The rearrangement links TRBV5-6 to TRBJ1-6, with 9 bases identical to TRBD1. J was trimmed by 7 bases and V by 0 bases; bases with no gene match: 2. The CDR3 covers 15 residues. Per germline, CDR1 SGHDT and CDR2 YYEEEE. The CDR3 nucleotides are TGTGCCAGCAGCTTGGTGACAGGGGGGAATTCACCCCTCCACTTT. Its protein is CASSLVTGGNSPLHF.

The rearrangement uses TRBV12-3 or TRBV12-4 and TRBJ1-1, with no clear D. Trimming shortened V by 1 base and J by 11 bases, and 11 bases separated the two germline ends. CDR3 length: 12 residues. The CDR3 region is CASSLGPGEAFF. The CDR3 nucleotides read TGTGCCAGCAGTTTAGGTCCCGGGGAGGCTTTCTTT.

This clone has just one count. V gene TRBV27 combines with J gene TRBJ1-6; no clear D. CDR1 and CDR2 from the germline V gene are MNHEY and SMNVEV (reference sequence). CDR3 length: 13 residues. The V end was cut by 7 bases, the J end by 7 bases, with 11 bases between. CDR3 protein: CASKSGLNSPLHF. CDR3 nucleotide sequence: TGTGCCAGCAAGTCCGGGTTAAATTCACCCCTCCACTTT.

This chain uses TRBV6-4 with TRBJ1-1, with D possibly matching TRBD1 (6 bases). The CDR3 is 12 residues long. From germline, CDR1 is MRHNA and CDR2 SNTAGT. The V end was cut by 7 bases, the J end by 4 bases, with 10 bases between. CDR3 DNA: TGTGCCAGCACTCAAGGGGGCACTGAAGCTTTCTTT. The encoded protein is CASTQGGTEAFF.

This chain joins TRBV18 and TRBJ1-4; 9 nucleotides align to TRBD1. Germline loops: CDR1 KGHSH, CDR2 LQKENI. CDR3 length: 14 amino acids. The V gene end was trimmed by 6 bases and the J gene end by 5 bases; junction bases not matched to a gene: 4. This CDR3 is CASSPGQGNEKLFF. Here the CDR3 DNA reads TGTGCCAGCTCGCCGGGACAGGGCAATGAAAAACTGTTTTTT. Full variable domain (remainder filled in from reference TRBV18 and TRBJ1-4): NAGVMQNPRHLVRRRGQEARLRCSPMKGHSHVYWYRQLPEEGLKFMVYLQKENIIDESGMPKERFSAEFPKEGPSILRIQQVVRGDSAAYFCASSPGQGNEKLFFGSGTQLSVL.

This clone was recorded once. The chain uses TRBV18 and TRBJ2-5; 7 bases line up with TRBD2. Germline values: CDR1 KGHSH, CDR2 LQKENI. The CDR3 totals 13 residues. V was pared by 8 bases and J by 1 base, with 4 bases of the junction left unmatched. The chain's CDR3 is CASTAGAQETQYF. CDR3 nucleotide sequence: TGTGCCAGCACTGCGGGAGCCCAAGAGACCCAGTACTTC.

This clone appeared once. The chain employs TRBV7-9 and TRBJ2-3, with TRBD2 matching over 10 bases. V was pared by 3 bases and J by 5 bases, with 5 bases of the junction left unmatched. The germline V gene has CDR1 SEHNR and CDR2 FQNEAQ (reference sequence). The CDR3 consists of 15 residues. The CDR3, as DNA: TGTGCCAGCAGCTTTGCTAGCGGGAGTGGAGATACGCAGTATTTT. This gives the protein CASSFASGSGDTQYF.

The CDR3 nucleotides read TGCGCCAGCAGCTTGGGCGCTAGCGGGGGGCCAATCCAAGAGACCCAGTACTTC. This encodes CASSLGASGGPIQETQYF. The chain links TRBV5-1 to TRBJ2-5, with 11 bases identical to TRBD2. With V trimmed by 0 bases and J by 1 base, 8 bases remained unmatched. Germline V gene sequence: CDR1 SGHRS, CDR2 YFSETQ. This CDR3 has 18 residues. Together with reference TRBV5-1 and TRBJ2-5, the CDR3 gives the full variable domain: KAGVTQTPRYLIKTRGQQVTLSCSPISGHRSVSWYQQTPGQGLQFLFEYFSETQRNKGNFPGRFSGRQFSNSRSEMNVSTLELGDSALYLCASSLGASGGPIQETQYFGPGTRLLVL.

This clone has more than one count but fewer than ten. V usage is TRBV28 and J usage is TRBJ1-5; D perhaps matches TRBD1 (5 bases). Between the trimmed V and J ends, which lost 5 bases and 2 bases, there was a span of 13 bases. Germline V gene data show CDR1 as MDHEN and CDR2 as SYDVKM. This CDR3 spans 15 amino acids. CDR3 amino acids: CASSTFSRGNQPQHF. As DNA, the CDR3 is TGTGCCAGCAGTACTTTTAGCAGGGGCAATCAGCCCCAGCATTTT.

With respect to this clone: The junction and the germline gene differ at one end; a read error may be behind it. V usage is TRBV30 and J usage is TRBJ1-4; 7 nucleotides align to TRBD1. Germline loops: CDR1 GTSNPN, CDR2 SVGIG (reference sequence). The CDR3 is made up of 15 amino acids. The CDR3 DNA is TGTGCCTGGAGTAATGAAGGACAGGAGAATGAAAGACTGTTTTTT. It yields the protein CAWSNEGQENERLFF.

This clone was found a few times. The V gene is TRBV30, the J gene TRBJ1-6; D gene uncertain. The CDR3 runs to 16 residues. The V end was cut by 4 bases, the J end by 10 bases, with 23 bases between. Germline V lookup: CDR1 GTSNPN, CDR2 SVGIG (reference sequence). DNA of the CDR3: TGTGCCTGGACTAAAATGGAGCTGAATCTTCGCTCACCCCTCCACTTT. Encoded protein: CAWTKMELNLRSPLHF.

The chain links TRBV28 to TRBJ1-2; 9 bases agree with TRBD1. The CDR3 contains 15 residues. Germline lookup yields CDR1 MDHEN and CDR2 SYDVKM. V lost 5 bases, J lost 6 bases, and 10 bases stayed unmatched. CDR3 in amino acids: CASSTPTGGKDGYTF. The CDR3 DNA follows: TGTGCCAGCAGTACCCCGACAGGGGGGAAAGATGGCTACACCTTC.

This clone occurred a few times. The V and J genes are TRBV29-1 and TRBJ1-1; D gene unclear. The CDR3 runs to 12 residues. Trimming stripped 5 bases from V and 4 bases from J, with 11 bases between. CDR1 is SQVTM and CDR2 is ANQGSEA in the germline V gene. CDR3 in amino acids: CSVFEVGTEAFF. CDR3 DNA sequence: TGCAGCGTTTTTGAGGTTGGCACTGAAGCTTTCTTT.